This T cell receptor (beta chain) was identified during a study of blood T cell repertoires in COVID-19. Study information: The United States, Italy and Spain provided the acute and convalescent COVID-19 samples. Nucleic acid was either cDNA or gDNA, and it came from T cells, B-cell-depleted T cells, or PBMCs.

Original methodology: Estimation of nucleated cell counts relied on the amplification of reference gene primers. Assay: immunoSEQ multiplex PCR; the TCRdb copy retains only in-frame clones and omits some. That table is the source of V, J and clone size, and D and trimming were worked out from the DNA. The sample has roughly 130,000 clones, about 85% seen once. Trimming took 6 bases from V and 4 from J; bases not matched to a gene: 5. CDR3 size: 15 residues. Germline V gene lookup returns CDR1 KGHDR and CDR2 SFDVKD. The sample taken for sequencing was peripheral blood. This receptor was taken from a man in his forties with active or convalescent COVID-19. This chain links TRBV24-1 with TRBJ2-1; the match to TRBD2 covers 10 bases. The CDR3 reads CATSPTSGAYNEQFF. The CDR3 DNA reads TGTGCCACCAGTCCCACTAGCGGGGCTTACAATGAGCAGTTCTTC.